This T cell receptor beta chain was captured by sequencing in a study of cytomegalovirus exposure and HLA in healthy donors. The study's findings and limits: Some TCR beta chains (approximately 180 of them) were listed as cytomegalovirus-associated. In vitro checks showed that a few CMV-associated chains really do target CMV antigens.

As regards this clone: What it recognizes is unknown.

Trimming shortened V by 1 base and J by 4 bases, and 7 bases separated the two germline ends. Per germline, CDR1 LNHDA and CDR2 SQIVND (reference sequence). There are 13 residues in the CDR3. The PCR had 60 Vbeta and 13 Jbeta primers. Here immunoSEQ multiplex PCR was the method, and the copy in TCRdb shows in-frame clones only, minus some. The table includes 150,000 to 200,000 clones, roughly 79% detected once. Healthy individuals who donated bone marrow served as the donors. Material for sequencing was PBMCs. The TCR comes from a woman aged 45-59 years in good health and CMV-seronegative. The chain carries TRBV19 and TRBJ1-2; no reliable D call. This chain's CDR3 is CASSIGGAYGYTF. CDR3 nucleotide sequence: TGTGCCAGTAGTATAGGGGGAGCCTATGGCTACACCTTC.